Given below is one TCR beta chain in context. Its antigen is still unknown. From germline, CDR1 is SGDLS and CDR2 YYNGEE. This CDR3 comprises 15 residues. The V gene end was trimmed by 3 bases and the J gene end by 4 bases; junction bases not matched to a gene: 5. Diagnosing involved the use of clinical symptoms, serum thyroxine and TRAb, thyroid ultrasound and orbital computed tomography. The source of the PBMCs was 8.5 to 10 ml of fresh peripheral blood. This record comes from a study of T cells in Graves' hyperthyroidism and ophthalmopathy. Study-wide findings and caveats: Most thyroid clonotypes that were expanded above 0.001 also turned up in blood.

Amplification yielded TCR beta CDR3 regions, with RNA transcripts as the source. HTBI primers were employed in a first-round RT-PCR of the TCR CDR3. TCRdb recomputed calls from the multiplex PCR reads with MiXCR, one row per CDR3 protein. The sample includes 250,000 to 350,000 distinct CDR3 sequences, roughly 20% of them seen just once. The genes are TRBV9 and TRBJ2-5, with 11 nucleotides matching TRBD1. This TCR derives from a man aged 25-45 years with Graves' ophthalmopathy. Sequencing was carried out using blood. CDR3 sequence reads: CASSEGQGAPETQYF. The CDR3 DNA is TGTGCCAGCAGCGAAGGACAGGGGGCTCCAGAGACCCAGTACTTC.